A selection of T cell receptor beta chains follows, all from one sample in a study of PD-1 blockade in mismatch repair-deficient tumors. The repertoire was sequenced with immunoSEQ multiplex PCR; TCRdb's copy has only in-frame clones and lacks some. Counted here are 40,000 to 65,000 clones, 81% occurring once; the ten biggest clones make up roughly 8%. This specimen was peripheral blood, taken approximately 20 weeks after starting pembrolizumab. The receptor source for this set is an adult with mismatch repair-deficient cancer. Each CDR3 is given with its conserved first and last residue. The D gene is left open where the match is weak. Clone size is not always given. Where it is, it says once, few, many or a class for expanded clones.

>TRBV19|.|.|TRBJ2-7
TGTGCCAGTAGTATGGGGACAACTTTGGAGGAGCAGTACTTC
CASSMGTTLEEQYF
>TRBV10-2|TRBD1|few|TRBJ1-1
TGCGCCACGGCACGACAGGGGCGCACTGAAGCTTTCTTT
CATARQGRTEAFF
>TRBV7-3|TRBD2|.|TRBJ2-1
TGTGCCAGCAGCTCTACTAGCGGGAGTGTATCTGAGCAGTTCTTC
CASSSTSGSVSEQFF
>TRBV5-1|.|.|TRBJ1-3
TGCGCCAGCAGCGGAGGACCGGGCTTAGCATCTGGAAACACCATATATTTT
CASSGGPGLASGNTIYF
>TRBV5-4|.|.|TRBJ2-7
TGTGCCAGCAGCTTCCGGGCTGTCTACGAGCAGTACTTC
CASSFRAVYEQYF
>TRBV5-1|.|.|TRBJ2-2
TGCGCCAGCAGCCTGCTGACTATGAACACCGGGGAGCTGTTTTTT
CASSLLTMNTGELFF
>TRBV7-3|.|.|TRBJ2-3
TGTGCCAGCAGCTCCACGTTCGGCACAGATACGCAGTATTTT
CASSSTFGTDTQYF
>TRBV11-2|TRBD1|.|TRBJ1-3
TGTGCCAGCAGCTTAGTGGGACAGGGCGGAAACACCATATATTTT
CASSLVGQGGNTIYF
>TRBV5-8|TRBD2|.|TRBJ2-4
TGTGCCAGCAGCCCCGGGACTAGCGTAAACATTCAGTACTTC
CASSPGTSVNIQYF
>TRBV5-1|.|.|TRBJ2-3
TGCGCCAGCAGCTTGGGACTAACAGATACGCAGTATTTT
CASSLGLTDTQYF
>TRBV18|TRBD2|once|TRBJ2-1
TGTGCCAGCTCATCAGCCGACCTAGCGGGAGGAGGAATCGATGAGCAGTTCTTC
CASSSADLAGGGIDEQFF
>TRBV9|TRBD1|.|TRBJ1-5
TGTGCCAGCAGCGTAGGGACAGGTAGCAATCAGCCCCAGCATTTT
CASSVGTGSNQPQHF
>TRBV5-8|TRBD1|.|TRBJ1-4
TGTGCCAGCAGCTTACAGGGGGCAGATGAAAAACTGTTTTTT
CASSLQGADEKLFF
>TRBV7-2|TRBD2|.|TRBJ2-7
TGTGCCAGCAGCCCTAGGACTAGCGGGTCCTACTACGAGCAGTACTTC
CASSPRTSGSYYEQYF
>TRBV27|.|.|TRBJ1-1
TGTGCCAGCAGTCCCCGGGCAGAGAACACTGAAGCTTTCTTT
CASSPRAENTEAFF
>TRBV2|.|.|TRBJ2-2
TGTGCCAGCAGTGAAGCGCGTACAGCTACCGGGGAGCTGTTTTTT
CASSEARTATGELFF
>TRBV19|.|.|TRBJ1-5
TGTGCCAGTAGTGTGGACCGCAATCAGCCCCAGCATTTT
CASSVDRNQPQHF
>TRBV7-2|TRBD2|.|TRBJ2-1
TGTGCCAGCAGCTTAATAGCGGGAGCCAGCTCCTACAATGAGCAGTTCTTC
CASSLIAGASSYNEQFF
>TRBV9|TRBD2|.|TRBJ2-3
TGTGCCAGCAGTCCTAGCGGGAGTTTTTTGACAGATACGCAGTATTTT
CASSPSGSFLTDTQYF
>TRBV19|.|.|TRBJ1-5
TGTGCCAGTAGTATAGTAACGCCCAATCAGCCCCAGCATTTT
CASSIVTPNQPQHF
>TRBV30|.|.|TRBJ1-1
TGTGCCTGGGGGGGGAGGGCAAACACTGAAGCTTTCTTT
CAWGGRANTEAFF
>TRBV2|.|few|TRBJ2-7
TGTGCCAGCAGTGAATCGAGAGGGGACTACGAGCAGTACTTC
CASSESRGDYEQYF
>TRBV6-1|.|.|TRBJ1-1
TGTGCCAGCAGAGACCAGCCCACTGAAGCTTTCTTT
CASRDQPTEAFF
>TRBV25-1|.|once|TRBJ2-2
TGTGCCAGCAGTGTCAGGGCGAACACCGGGGAGCTGTTTTTT
CASSVRANTGELFF
>TRBV27|TRBD1|.|TRBJ1-1
TGTGCCAGCAGTTCCAGGGGGCCTGGAACTGAAGCTTTCTTT
CASSSRGPGTEAFF
>TRBV11-3|TRBD2|.|TRBJ2-1
TGTGCCAGCAGCCTAGGAGGGCCGACTAGCGGTAATGAGCAGTTCTTC
CASSLGGPTSGNEQFF
>TRBV9|TRBD1|.|TRBJ2-3
TGTGCCAGCAGCACCGGACAGGGGGGTAGAGATACGCAGTATTTT
CASSTGQGGRDTQYF
>TRBV6-5|.|.|TRBJ2-7
TGTGCCAGCAGTTACGCAGGAGGTGAGTCCTACGAGCAGTACTTC
CASSYAGGESYEQYF
>TRBV2|.|.|TRBJ2-3
TGTGCCAGCAGGCGGACCCTCTTCGGGACAGATACGCAGTATTTT
CASRRTLFGTDTQYF
>TRBV7-3|.|.|TRBJ1-2
TGTGCCAGCAGCTTAAGGGCAGGGAACTATGGCTACACCTTC
CASSLRAGNYGYTF
>TRBV12-5|.|.|TRBJ1-4
TGTGCTAGTGGGCCCGGGACCCAAACAACTAATGAAAAACTGTTTTTT
CASGPGTQTTNEKLFF
>TRBV27|TRBD1|.|TRBJ2-6
TGTGCCAGCACCCCCCAAATGCGGGGGACAGGGCTAAGCGTCCTGACTTTC
CASTPQMRGTGLSVLTF
>TRBV4-1|TRBD2|.|TRBJ2-3
TGCGCCAGCACCTCACTCACTTCTAGCGGAAGAGGGGATACGCAGTATTTT
CASTSLTSSGRGDTQYF
>TRBV29-1|.|.|TRBJ1-2
TGCAGCGTGACCACAGGGCCCTACTATGGCTACACCTTC
CSVTTGPYYGYTF
>TRBV4-2|.|.|TRBJ1-5
TGTGCCAGCAGCCAAGCCCCAGGGTCGGGGCAGCCCCAGCATTTT
CASSQAPGSGQPQHF
>TRBV19|.|few|TRBJ2-7
TGTGCCAGTAGTATCAAAATAGTGGGTCGGGGGGCGATCTACGAGCAGTACTTC
CASSIKIVGRGAIYEQYF
>TRBV10-3|.|.|TRBJ2-5
TGTGCCATCAGTGAGTCGACTAGCCAAGAGACCCAGTACTTC
CAISESTSQETQYF
>TRBV29-1|.|.|TRBJ2-1
TGCAGCGTTGAATCTGGGAGGTACAATGAGCAGTTCTTC
CSVESGRYNEQFF
>TRBV11-3|.|once|TRBJ2-1
TGTGCCAGCAGCTTAGATTCCGGGACCACACATTACAATGAGCAGTTCTTC
CASSLDSGTTHYNEQFF
>TRBV10-1|TRBD1|.|TRBJ2-1
TGCGCCATCCAACAGGGGCCTGCAAACAATGAGCAGTTCTTC
CAIQQGPANNEQFF
>TRBV19|TRBD1|.|TRBJ1-1
TGTGCCAGTAGTATAGGTAGGACAGGGTACTTT
CASSIGRTGYF
>TRBV27|.|.|TRBJ1-1
TGTGCCAGCAGTCCGGGGGGGGGCACTGAAGCTTTCTTT
CASSPGGGTEAFF
>TRBV5-1|.|.|TRBJ2-1
TGCGCCAGCAGTTGGTCCGCTTCTGAGCAGTTCTTC
CASSWSASEQFF
>TRBV10-3|.|.|TRBJ1-2
TGTGCCATCAGTGACCGGATTTCCTATGGCTACACCTTC
CAISDRISYGYTF
>TRBV27|.|.|TRBJ2-1
TGTGCCAGCAGTATAGGGGGGAGCCCCTACAATGAGCAGTTCTTC
CASSIGGSPYNEQFF
>TRBV18|.|.|TRBJ1-1
TGTGCCAGCTCACCAGGACAGAACACTGAAGCTTTCTTT
CASSPGQNTEAFF